Included here is one T cell receptor beta chain sequence, with context. Repertoires were generated with immunoSEQ multiplex PCR, while TCRdb's copy carries only in-frame clones and drops some. The table shows roughly 1.5 million clones, with under 99% occurring only once. The data belong to a study of shared clonotypes between healthy human individuals. This CDR3 has 15 amino acids. The germline V gene encodes CDR1 MNHNS and CDR2 SASEGT. J lost 10 bases, V lost 10 bases, and 17 bases had no gene match. Sequenced material: naive CD4+ T cells sorted from blood. Noted subset: CD45RA+ positively selected. The chain uses TRBV6-1 and TRBJ2-1; TRBD2 agrees at 9 bases. The clonotype originates from a man aged 25 to 45 in good health. CDR3 coding DNA: TGTGCCACTGAAACAAGGGCAAGCGGGAGGTGGGAGCAGTTCTTC. It codes for CATETRASGRWEQFF.